This T cell receptor (beta chain) was retrieved from a study of blood T cell repertoires in COVID-19. Across the whole study: The study drew acute and convalescent COVID-19 samples from the United States, Italy and Spain.

The CDR3 has 13 residues. V shed 6 bases, J shed 6 bases, and the junction held 5 bases outside the gene matches. Germline values: CDR1 KGHDR, CDR2 SFDVKD. Methods used by the authors: By means of reference gene primer amplification, nucleated cell counts were estimated. The table came from immunoSEQ multiplex PCR; TCRdb's copy has only in-frame clones and leaves some out. V, J and clone size are those of that table, while D and trimming were read from the DNA. The sample lists about 100,000 clones, about 85% occurring once. The sequenced sample consisted of peripheral blood. This receptor was obtained from a man between 60 and 70 years old with acute or convalescent COVID-19. J is TRBJ2-3 and V is TRBV24-1; TRBD2 matches at 7 bases. The CDR3 spells CATSSTSKDTQYF. In nucleotides, the CDR3 is TGTGCCACCAGTTCGACTAGCAAGGATACGCAGTATTTT.